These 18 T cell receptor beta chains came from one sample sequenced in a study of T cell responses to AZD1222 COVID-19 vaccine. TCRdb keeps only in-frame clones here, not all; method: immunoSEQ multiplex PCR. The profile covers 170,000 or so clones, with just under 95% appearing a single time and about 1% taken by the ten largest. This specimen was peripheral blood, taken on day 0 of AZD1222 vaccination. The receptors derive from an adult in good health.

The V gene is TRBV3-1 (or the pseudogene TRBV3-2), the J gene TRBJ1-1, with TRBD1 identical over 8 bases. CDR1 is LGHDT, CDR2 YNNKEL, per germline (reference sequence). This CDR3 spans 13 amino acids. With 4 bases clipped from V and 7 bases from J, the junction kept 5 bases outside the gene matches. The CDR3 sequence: CASSLLGTGEAFF. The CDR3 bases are TGTGCCAGCAGCCTATTAGGGACAGGTGAAGCTTTCTTT.

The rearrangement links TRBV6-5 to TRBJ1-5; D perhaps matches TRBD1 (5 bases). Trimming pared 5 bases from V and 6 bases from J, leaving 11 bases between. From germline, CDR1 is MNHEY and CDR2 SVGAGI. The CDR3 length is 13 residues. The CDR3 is CASSIGTLQPQHF. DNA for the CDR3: TGTGCCAGCAGTATCGGGACCCTTCAGCCCCAGCATTTT.

CDR3 DNA: TGCGCCAGCAGCCAAGGGGGCCAAGAGACCCAGTACTTC. Translating it yields CASSQGGQETQYF. The chain couples TRBV5-1 to TRBJ2-5, with D possibly being TRBD1 (6 bases). This CDR3 comprises 13 residues. Trimming took 4 bases from V and 1 from J, leaving 8 bases between them. Per the germline V gene, CDR1 is SGHRS and CDR2 is YFSETQ.

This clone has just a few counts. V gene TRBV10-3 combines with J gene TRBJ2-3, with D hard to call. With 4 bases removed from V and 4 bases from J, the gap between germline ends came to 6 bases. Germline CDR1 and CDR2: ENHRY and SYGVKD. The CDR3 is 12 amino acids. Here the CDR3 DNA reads TGTGCCATCAGTGTGAGCTCAGATACGCAGTATTTT. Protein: CAISVSSDTQYF.

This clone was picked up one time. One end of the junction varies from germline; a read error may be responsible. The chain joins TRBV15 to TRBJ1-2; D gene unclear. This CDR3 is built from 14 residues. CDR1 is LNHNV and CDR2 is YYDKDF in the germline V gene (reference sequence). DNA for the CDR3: TGTGCCACCAGCGGAGATTTAACAGATTATGGCTACACCTTC. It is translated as CATSGDLTDYGYTF.

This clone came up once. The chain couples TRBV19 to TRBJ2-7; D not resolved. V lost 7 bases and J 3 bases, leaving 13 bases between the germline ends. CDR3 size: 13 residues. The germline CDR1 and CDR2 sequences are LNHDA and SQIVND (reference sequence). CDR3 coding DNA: TGTGCCAGTACCTCATCGGACGGCTACGAGCAGTACTTC. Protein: CASTSSDGYEQYF.

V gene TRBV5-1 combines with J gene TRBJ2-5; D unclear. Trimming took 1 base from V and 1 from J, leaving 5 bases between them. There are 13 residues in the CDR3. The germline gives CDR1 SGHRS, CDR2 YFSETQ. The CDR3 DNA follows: TGCGCCAGCAGCTTGAGCGTCCAAGAGACCCAGTACTTC. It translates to CASSLSVQETQYF.

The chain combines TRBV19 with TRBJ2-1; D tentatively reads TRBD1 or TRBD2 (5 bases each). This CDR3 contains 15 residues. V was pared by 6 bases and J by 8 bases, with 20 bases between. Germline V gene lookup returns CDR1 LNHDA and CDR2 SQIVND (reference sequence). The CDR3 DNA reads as TGTGCCAGTAGAGTCGGGGCAAGGAGCCCCCATGAGCAGTTCTTC. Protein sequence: CASRVGARSPHEQFF.

The CDR3 reads CASSVAAGQIYGYTF. For the CDR3, the DNA is TGTGCCAGCAGCGTAGCAGCTGGGCAAATCTATGGCTACACCTTC. V and J are TRBV9 and TRBJ1-2; D is unclear. The V and J ends lost 0 bases and 4 bases respectively, with 13 bases between them. This CDR3 has 15 amino acids. Germline loops: CDR1 SGDLS, CDR2 YYNGEE. Full variable domain (outside the CDR3, taken from reference TRBV9 and TRBJ1-2): DSGVTQTPKHLITATGQRVTLRCSPRSGDLSVYWYQQSLDQGLQFLIQYYNGEERAKGNILERFSAQQFPDLHSELNLSSLELGDSALYFCASSVAAGQIYGYTFGSGTRLTVV.

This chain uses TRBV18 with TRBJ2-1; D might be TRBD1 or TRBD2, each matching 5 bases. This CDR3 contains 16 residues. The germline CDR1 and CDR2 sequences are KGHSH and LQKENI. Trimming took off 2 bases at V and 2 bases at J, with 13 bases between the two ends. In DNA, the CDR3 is TGTGCCAGCTCACCAAGTTCAGGGAGTACCTACAATGAGCAGTTCTTC. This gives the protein CASSPSSGSTYNEQFF. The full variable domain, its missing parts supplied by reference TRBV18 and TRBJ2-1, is NAGVMQNPRHLVRRRGQEARLRCSPMKGHSHVYWYRQLPEEGLKFMVYLQKENIIDESGMPKERFSAEFPKEGPSILRIQQVVRGDSAAYFCASSPSSGSTYNEQFFGPGTRLTVL.

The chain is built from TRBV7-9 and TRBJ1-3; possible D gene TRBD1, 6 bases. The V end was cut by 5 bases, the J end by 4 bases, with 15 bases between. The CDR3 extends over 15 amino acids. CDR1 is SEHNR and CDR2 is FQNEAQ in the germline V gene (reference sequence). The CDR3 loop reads CASSPCWGPGNTIYF. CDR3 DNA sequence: TGTGCCAGCAGCCCCTGTTGGGGGCCAGGAAACACCATATATTTT.

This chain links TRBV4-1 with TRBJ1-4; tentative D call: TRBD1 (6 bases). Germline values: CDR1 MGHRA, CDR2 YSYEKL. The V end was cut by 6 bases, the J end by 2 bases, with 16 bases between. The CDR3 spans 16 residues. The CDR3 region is CASRQTGIGTNEKLFF. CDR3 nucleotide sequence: TGCGCCAGCAGGCAAACAGGGATAGGCACTAATGAAAAACTGTTTTTT.

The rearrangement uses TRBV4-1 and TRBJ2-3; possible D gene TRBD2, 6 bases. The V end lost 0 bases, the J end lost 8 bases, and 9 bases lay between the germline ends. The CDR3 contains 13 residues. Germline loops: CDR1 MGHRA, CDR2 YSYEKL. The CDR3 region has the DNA TGCGCCAGCAGCCAAGAAATGGAGGGTACGCAGTATTTT. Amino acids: CASSQEMEGTQYF.

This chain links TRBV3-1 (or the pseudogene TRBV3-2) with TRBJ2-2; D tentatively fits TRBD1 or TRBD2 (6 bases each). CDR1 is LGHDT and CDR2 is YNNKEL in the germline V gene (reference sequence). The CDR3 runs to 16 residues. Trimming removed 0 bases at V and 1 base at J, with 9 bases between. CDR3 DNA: TGTGCCAGCAGCCAAGACGGGGGCTGGAACACCGGGGAGCTGTTTTTT. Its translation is CASSQDGGWNTGELFF.

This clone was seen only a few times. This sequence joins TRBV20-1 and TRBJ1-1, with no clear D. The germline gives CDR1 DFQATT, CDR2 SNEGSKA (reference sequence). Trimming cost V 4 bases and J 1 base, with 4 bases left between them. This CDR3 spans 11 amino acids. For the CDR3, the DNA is TGCAGTGCTAACAGGAACACTGAAGCTTTCTTT. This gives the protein CSANRNTEAFF.

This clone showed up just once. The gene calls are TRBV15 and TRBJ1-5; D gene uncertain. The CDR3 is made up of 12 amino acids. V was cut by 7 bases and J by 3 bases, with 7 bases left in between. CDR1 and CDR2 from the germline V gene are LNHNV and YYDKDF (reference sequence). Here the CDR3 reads CATTTDNQPQHF. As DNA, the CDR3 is TGTGCCACCACTACAGACAATCAGCCCCAGCATTTT.

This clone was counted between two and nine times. In nucleotides, the CDR3 is TGTGCCAGCAGCCAAAGGACAGGGGGCGCCTACACTGAAGCTTTCTTT. It codes for CASSQRTGGAYTEAFF. The chain carries TRBV14 and TRBJ1-1; 11 bases align to TRBD1. The germline CDR1 and CDR2 sequences are SGHDN and FVKESK. With 2 bases clipped from V and 3 bases from J, the junction kept 5 bases outside the gene matches. This CDR3 is built from 16 residues.

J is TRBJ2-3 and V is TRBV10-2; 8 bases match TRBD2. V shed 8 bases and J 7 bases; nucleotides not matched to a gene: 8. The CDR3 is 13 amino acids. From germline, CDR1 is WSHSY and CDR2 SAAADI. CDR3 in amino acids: CASWLSGGYTQYF. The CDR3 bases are TGCGCCAGCTGGCTGAGCGGGGGTTATACGCAGTATTTT.